The source of this T cell receptor beta chain is a study of blood T cells in healthy people across ages. A J-beta primer mix and a sample-barcoded 5' primer were used in a second PCR of roughly 7 to 12 cycles. TCRdb re-called the 5' RACE reads through MiXCR, storing one row per CDR3 protein. This table has about 840,000 distinct CDR3 sequences, almost 30% appearing once. This clonotype was recorded a few times. The CDR3 is 15 residues long. Trimming removed 7 bases at V and 0 bases at J, with 13 bases between. Germline-derived CDR1 and CDR2 are LNHDA and SQIVND (reference sequence). Each individual donor underwent a draw of roughly 10 milliliters of peripheral blood. This sample was shared with a second study, whose subject was T cells of mothers and their children.

The receptor's source is a woman in her thirties or forties in good health. V usage is TRBV19 and J usage is TRBJ1-5, with no clear D. The sequenced sample was blood. Here the CDR3 reads CASTWTPYSNQPQHF. In nucleotides, the CDR3 is TGTGCCAGTACGTGGACTCCTTATAGCAATCAGCCCCAGCATTTT.